These T cell receptor beta chains were read from a single sample in a study of beta chain features in type 1 diabetes. Generated by immunoSEQ multiplex PCR, the TCRdb table keeps only in-frame clones and is missing some. Among around 200,000 clones, about 13% were seen once, and the ten largest hold 0.5% to 0.75%. The sequenced material came from central memory CD4+ T cells from blood. Receptors originate from a woman between 18 and 29 years old in good health. The CDR3 runs from the conserved cysteine through the conserved F or W. A D gene is named only where the DNA matches it firmly. Size values are once, few and many counts, or a class for expanded clones, and some rows have none.

.	TRBJ1-2	TRBV12-5	.	CASGLSTSHYGYTF	TGTGCTAGTGGTCTCTCGACATCCCACTATGGCTACACCTTC
.	TRBJ2-2	TRBV19	few	CASSIQTDTGELFF	TGTGCCAGTAGTATCCAGACAGACACCGGGGAGCTGTTTTTT
.	TRBJ2-7	TRBV6-6	few	CASSRGPYEQYF	TGTGCCAGCAGCAGGGGACCCTACGAGCAGTACTTC
TRBD2	TRBJ2-5	TRBV19	.	CASSNLAGAQETQYF	TGTGCCAGTAGTAACCTAGCGGGTGCCCAAGAGACCCAGTACTTC
TRBD2	TRBJ2-5	TRBV7-9	few	CASTPPAGGETQYF	TGTGCCAGCACCCCACCCGCGGGGGGAGAGACCCAGTACTTC
TRBD1	TRBJ1-1	TRBV6-1	few	CASMGQPNTEAFF	TGTGCCAGCATGGGACAGCCGAACACTGAAGCTTTCTTT
TRBD1	TRBJ2-3	TRBV28	few	CASSSAGTGYTDTQYF	TGTGCCAGCAGCAGCGCCGGGACAGGGTACACAGATACGCAGTATTTT
TRBD2	TRBJ2-1	TRBV14	few	CASKTSGSYNEQFF	TGTGCCAGCAAAACTAGCGGCTCCTACAATGAGCAGTTCTTC
.	TRBJ2-3	TRBV11-1	few	CASSPKNTDTQYF	TGTGCCAGCAGCCCTAAAAACACAGATACGCAGTATTTT
TRBD2	TRBJ2-2	TRBV25-1	few	CASSDPSGRVNTGELFF	TGTGCCAGCAGTGATCCTAGCGGGAGAGTGAACACCGGGGAGCTGTTTTTT
.	TRBJ1-3	TRBV7-9	few	CASRLDISGNTIYF	TGTGCCAGCAGGCTTGACATCTCTGGAAACACCATATATTTT
.	TRBJ2-5	TRBV30	few	CAWSATGGGETQYF	TGTGCCTGGAGTGCCACAGGGGGAGGGGAGACCCAGTACTTC
.	TRBJ2-2	TRBV4-1	.	CASSQEGGGNTGELFF	TGCGCCAGCAGCCAAGAGGGCGGAGGAAACACCGGGGAGCTGTTTTTT